This T cell receptor beta chain came from a study of CD8 T cells in ankylosing spondylitis. Generation of TCR beta libraries employed quantitative 5'-RACE incorporating molecular barcodes. TCRdb re-called the 5' RACE reads through MiXCR, storing one row per CDR3 protein. The sample records approximately 400,000 distinct CDR3 sequences, roughly 17% being singletons. Findings and caveats of the study: Seemingly distinctive of ankylosing spondylitis blood was a TCR beta motif formed by eight highly homologous variants.

There are 16 residues in the CDR3. Germline-derived CDR1 and CDR2 are MNHNS and SASEGT. Trimming removed 7 bases from V and 2 bases from J, with 19 bases in between. In its sample, this clonotype was seen a few times. Its antigen is not known. Sequenced: blood, either unsorted or a sorted T cell fraction (not recorded which). The chain is built from TRBV6-1 and TRBJ2-3; possibly TRBD1 or TRBD2 for D (5 bases each). The sequence derives from a male donor with ankylosing spondylitis. The CDR3 bases are TGTGCCAGCACCATAAAGGGACCGCGAAACACAGATACGCAGTATTTT. This codes for CASTIKGPRNTDTQYF.